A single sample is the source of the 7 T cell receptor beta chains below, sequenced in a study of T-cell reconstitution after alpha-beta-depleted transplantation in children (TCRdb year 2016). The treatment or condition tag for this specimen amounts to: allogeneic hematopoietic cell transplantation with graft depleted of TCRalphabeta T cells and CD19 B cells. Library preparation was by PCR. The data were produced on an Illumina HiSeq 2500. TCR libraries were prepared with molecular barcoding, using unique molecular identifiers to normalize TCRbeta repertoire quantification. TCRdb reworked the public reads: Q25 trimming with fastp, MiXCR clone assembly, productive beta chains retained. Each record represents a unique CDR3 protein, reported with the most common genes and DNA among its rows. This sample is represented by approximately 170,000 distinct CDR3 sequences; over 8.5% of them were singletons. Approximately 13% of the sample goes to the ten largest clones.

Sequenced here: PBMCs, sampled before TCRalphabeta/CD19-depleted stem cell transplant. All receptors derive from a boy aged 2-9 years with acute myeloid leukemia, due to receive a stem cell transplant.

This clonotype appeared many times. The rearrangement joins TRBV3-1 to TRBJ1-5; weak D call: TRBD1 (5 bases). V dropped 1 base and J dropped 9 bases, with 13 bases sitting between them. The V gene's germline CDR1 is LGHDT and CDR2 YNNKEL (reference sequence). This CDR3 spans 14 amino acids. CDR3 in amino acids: CASSQGRGFRPQHF. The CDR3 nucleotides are TGTGCCAGCAGCCAAGGTCGGGGGTTTCGGCCCCAGCATTTT.

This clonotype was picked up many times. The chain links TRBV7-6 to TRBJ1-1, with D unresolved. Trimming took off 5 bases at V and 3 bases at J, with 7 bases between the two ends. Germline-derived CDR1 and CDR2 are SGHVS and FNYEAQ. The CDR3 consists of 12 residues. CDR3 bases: TGTGCCAGCAGCCACACCGACACTGAAGCTTTCTTT. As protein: CASSHTDTEAFF.

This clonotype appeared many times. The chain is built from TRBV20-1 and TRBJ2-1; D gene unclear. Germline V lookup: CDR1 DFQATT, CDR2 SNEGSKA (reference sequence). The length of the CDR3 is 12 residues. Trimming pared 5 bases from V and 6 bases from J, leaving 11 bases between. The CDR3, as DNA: TGCAGTGCTTTCGGACGGTCCAATGAGCAGTTCTTC. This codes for CSAFGRSNEQFF.

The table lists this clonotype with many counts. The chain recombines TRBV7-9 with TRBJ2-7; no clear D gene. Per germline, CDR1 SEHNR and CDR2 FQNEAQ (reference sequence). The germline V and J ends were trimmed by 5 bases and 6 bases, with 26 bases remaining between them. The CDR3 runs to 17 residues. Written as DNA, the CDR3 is TGTGCCAGCAGCCACACGACGAGGACCCCGTCGGTCTCCGAGCAGTACTTC. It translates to CASSHTTRTPSVSEQYF.

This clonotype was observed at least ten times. This chain's CDR3 is CASSMSGVTYNEQFF. The CDR3 bases are TGTGCCAGCAGCATGAGCGGGGTGACCTACAATGAGCAGTTCTTC. The rearrangement joins TRBV7-2 to TRBJ2-1; 7 bases fit TRBD2. Looked up from germline, CDR1 is SGHTA and CDR2 is FQGNSA. The CDR3 totals 15 residues. V trimming: 5 bases; J trimming: 2 bases; junction bases outside the gene matches: 6. Full variable domain (rest looked up from reference TRBV7-2 and TRBJ2-1): GAGVSQSPSNKVTEKGKDVELRCDPISGHTALYWYRQSLGQGLEFLIYFQGNSAPDKSGLPSDRFSAERTGGSVSTLTIQRTQQEDSAVYLCASSMSGVTYNEQFFGPGTRLTVL.

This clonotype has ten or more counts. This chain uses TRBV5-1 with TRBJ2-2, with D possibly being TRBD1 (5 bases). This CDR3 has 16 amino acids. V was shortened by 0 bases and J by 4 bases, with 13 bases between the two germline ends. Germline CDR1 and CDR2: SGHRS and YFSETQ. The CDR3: CASSLEAGFATGELFF. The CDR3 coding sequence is TGCGCCAGCAGCTTGGAGGCAGGGTTTGCCACCGGGGAGCTGTTTTTT.

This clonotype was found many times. CDR3 DNA sequence: TGCGCCAGCAGCGTTACACCTGAAGAGACCCAGTACTTC. Its protein product is CASSVTPEETQYF. V usage is TRBV5-1 and J usage is TRBJ2-5, with D unclear. CDR1 SGHRS and CDR2 YFSETQ come from the germline V gene. This CDR3 contains 13 residues. Trimming pared 4 bases from V and 3 bases from J, leaving 10 bases between.